This passage covers 22 T cell receptor beta chains from one sample sequenced in a study of blood T cell repertoires in COVID-19 (dated by TCRdb to about 2020). The library was built by means of the immunoSEQ multiplex PCR assay. The clones in this table, taken by TCRdb from immuneACCESS, are in-frame only. Not every clone is retained; where verified, under half of the shortfall comes from an unresolved V gene, and the cause of the rest is unknown. In all, the sample holds approximately 170,000 clones, and approximately 95% of those were seen once. The ten largest clones take up roughly 2% of the sample. The sample was peripheral blood. These receptor sequences come from a woman aged 55-69 years with COVID-19, enrolled during active disease.

The chain uses TRBV9 and TRBJ1-1; D gene uncertain. This CDR3 is built from 15 residues. With 0 bases removed from V and 3 bases from J, the gap between germline ends came to 12 bases. Germline lookup yields CDR1 SGDLS and CDR2 YYNGEE. The chain's CDR3 is CASSVGGAWDTEAFF. CDR3 bases: TGTGCCAGCAGCGTAGGAGGAGCCTGGGACACTGAAGCTTTCTTT. Looking up the rest from reference TRBV9 and TRBJ1-1 gives the full variable domain: DSGVTQTPKHLITATGQRVTLRCSPRSGDLSVYWYQQSLDQGLQFLIQYYNGEERAKGNILERFSAQQFPDLHSELNLSSLELGDSALYFCASSVGGAWDTEAFFGQGTRLTVV.

The V and J genes are TRBV19 and TRBJ1-2, with TRBD1 identical over 8 bases. V lost 6 bases and J lost 4; bases outside the gene matches: 4. The CDR3 length is 13 residues. Germline V gene data show CDR1 as LNHDA and CDR2 as SQIVND (reference sequence). The CDR3 here is CASSRQGTYGYTF. CDR3 nucleotide sequence: TGTGCCAGTAGCCGACAGGGGACCTATGGCTACACCTTC.

This clone was seen just once. The rearrangement links TRBV10-3 to TRBJ2-1; 7 bases match TRBD2. Germline CDR1 and CDR2: ENHRY and SYGVKD. The V segment lost 7 bases and the J segment 3 bases; nucleotides outside the gene matches: 6. CDR3 length equals 14 residues. The CDR3: CAIKSGVNYNEQFF. The CDR3 DNA sequence: TGTGCCATCAAAAGCGGGGTTAACTACAATGAGCAGTTCTTC.

This chain joins TRBV18 and TRBJ1-3, with D uncertain. V was clipped by 3 bases and J by 0 bases, with 12 bases between them. The CDR3 is made up of 16 amino acids. Germline CDR1 KGHSH, CDR2 LQKENI. In DNA form, the CDR3 reads TGTGCCAGCTCACCTACAGCAACCTTCTCTGGAAACACCATATATTTT. Amino acids: CASSPTATFSGNTIYF.

About this clone itself: This same CDR3 is encoded by further DNA sequences in the sample. This chain uses TRBV19 with TRBJ1-5; 7 bases fit TRBD1. CDR3 size: 14 residues. Losses at the gene ends were 3 bases for V and 4 bases for J; bases not matched to a gene: 3. Germline CDR1 is LNHDA and CDR2 is SQIVND (reference sequence). The CDR3 bases are TGTGCCAGTAGTATTCAGGGGGGTAATCAGCCCCAGCATTTT. Translated: CASSIQGGNQPQHF.

The rearrangement links TRBV11-2 to TRBJ2-1; no firm D call. Trimming stripped 5 bases from V and 4 bases from J, with 12 bases between. Germline V gene lookup returns CDR1 SGHAT and CDR2 FQNNGV. CDR3 length: 14 residues. CDR3 region: CASSHVYGYNEQFF. For the CDR3, the DNA is TGTGCCAGCAGCCACGTCTATGGTTACAATGAGCAGTTCTTC.

CDR3 coding DNA: TGTGCCAGCAGTTGGGTCATTGGGGGCGGAGGCACTGAAGCTTTCTTT. This codes for CASSWVIGGGGTEAFF. The chain recombines TRBV28 with TRBJ1-1; a weak D match, TRBD1 (6 bases). Germline V CDR1 and CDR2: MDHEN, SYDVKM. The ends were cut back, 4 bases at V and 4 bases at J, with 19 bases in the middle. The CDR3 is 16 residues long.

The genes are TRBV7-2 and TRBJ1-5, with D possibly TRBD1 on 5 matching bases. The germline CDR1 and CDR2 sequences are SGHTA and FQGNSA. The length of the CDR3 is 18 residues. Trimming left V 2 bases short and J 0 bases short, with 17 bases between. DNA of the CDR3: TGTGCCAGCAGCTTATATGGGGCCGATGTTTATAGCAATCAGCCCCAGCATTTT. It is translated as CASSLYGADVYSNQPQHF.

The chain recombines TRBV2 with TRBJ1-3; TRBD1 agrees at 7 bases. Germline CDR1 SNHLY, CDR2 FYNNEI. This CDR3 spans 15 amino acids. Trimming cost V 8 bases and J 2 bases; bases outside gene matches: 9. CDR3 DNA sequence: TGTGCCAGCGGTTTATACCAGGGGGCTGGAAACACCATATATTTT. Its protein product is CASGLYQGAGNTIYF.

In nucleotides, the CDR3 is TGTGCCAGCAGCCCCCGGAGGAGGGATCAGCCCCAGCATTTT. This encodes CASSPRRRDQPQHF. J is TRBJ1-5 and V is TRBV21-1. TRBV21-1 represents a pseudogene. The CDR3 length is 14 residues.

V gene TRBV6-6 combines with J gene TRBJ2-3, with 10 nucleotides matching TRBD2. Germline V CDR1 and CDR2: MNHNY, SVGAGI (reference sequence). The V and J ends lost 11 bases and 6 bases, in that order; junction bases with no gene match: 11. CDR3 size: 14 residues. The CDR3 here is CAGGGAGGSDTQYF. CDR3 bases: TGTGCCGGCGGGGGAGCGGGGGGGTCTGATACGCAGTATTTT.

V usage is TRBV13 and J usage is TRBJ1-2, with a possible D match to TRBD1 (5 bases). The CDR3 is 15 amino acids. The V and J ends lost 7 bases and 4 bases respectively, with 19 bases between them. Germline values: CDR1 PRHDT, CDR2 FYEKMQ (reference sequence). The CDR3 here is CASNGGTVDIYGYTF. The CDR3 nucleotides are TGTGCCAGCAACGGGGGAACGGTAGATATCTATGGCTACACCTTC.

The chain is built from TRBV5-4 and TRBJ1-1; D uncertain. Trimming removed 4 bases from V and 0 bases from J, with 16 bases in between. The CDR3 contains 16 residues. CDR1 and CDR2 (germline): SGHNT, YYREEE (reference sequence). The CDR3 reads CASSPAGLGVNTEAFF. The DNA for the CDR3 is TGTGCCAGCAGCCCGGCGGGCCTTGGGGTGAACACTGAAGCTTTCTTT. Using reference TRBV5-4 and TRBJ1-1 for the parts outside the CDR3, the full variable domain is ETGVTQSPTHLIKTRGQQVTLRCSSQSGHNTVSWYQQALGQGPQFIFQYYREEENGRGNFPPRFSGLQFPNYSSELNVNALELDDSALYLCASSPAGLGVNTEAFFGQGTRLTVV.

This clone was recorded only once. This sequence joins TRBV5-1 and TRBJ1-2, with a possible D match to TRBD1 (5 bases). Per germline, CDR1 SGHRS and CDR2 YFSETQ. The CDR3 sequence is 15 residues long. Trimming cost V 0 bases and J 8 bases, with 17 bases left between them. The CDR3 loop is CASSLAPRAGRGYTF. The CDR3 nucleotides read TGCGCCAGCAGCTTGGCCCCCAGGGCTGGTCGAGGCTACACCTTC.

This rearrangement joins TRBV5-4 to TRBJ2-3; 12 nucleotides align to TRBD2. Trimming at V came to 2 bases and at J to 6 bases, leaving 10 bases not matched to a gene. The CDR3 runs to 17 residues. The germline V gene has CDR1 SGHNT and CDR2 YYREEE (reference sequence). In DNA form, the CDR3 reads TGTGCCAGCAGCTTAGGGACTAGCGGGCGGAGATGGGATACGCAGTATTTT. The encoded protein is CASSLGTSGRRWDTQYF.

This chain joins TRBV21-1 and TRBJ1-1; the D call of TRBD1 is as the table states it, not checked on the DNA. TRBV21-1 is an annotated pseudogene. The CDR3 length is 17 residues. The CDR3 region is CASSKITNRSSDTEAFF. DNA of the CDR3: TGTGCCAGCAGCAAAATTACGAACAGGTCCTCAGACACTGAAGCTTTCTTT.

This clone appeared a single time. This rearrangement joins TRBV4-3 to TRBJ2-3; D remains ambiguous. CDR1 LGHNA and CDR2 YSLEER come from the germline V gene. V gave up 1 base and J gave up 3 bases, with 14 bases separating them. The CDR3 is 16 amino acids. CDR3 amino acids: CASSQVEGGITDTQYF. CDR3 sequence (DNA): TGCGCCAGCAGCCAAGTGGAAGGCGGAATAACAGATACGCAGTATTTT.

This sequence joins TRBV15 and TRBJ1-4; possibly TRBD1 for D (6 bases). Germline CDR1 is LNHNV and CDR2 is YYDKDF (reference sequence). This CDR3 region has 14 residues. The V end was cut by 3 bases, the J end by 6 bases, with 11 bases between. This CDR3 reads CATSSGTSYEKLFF. CDR3 DNA: TGTGCCACCAGCAGCGGGACATCTTATGAAAAACTGTTTTTT.

V usage is TRBV5-1 and J usage is TRBJ2-2, with 7 positions matching TRBD2. The length of the CDR3 is 15 residues. Looked up from germline, CDR1 is SGHRS and CDR2 is YFSETQ. The V segment lost 4 bases and the J segment 3 bases; nucleotides outside the gene matches: 6. The CDR3 is CASSPGGFDTGELFF. CDR3 DNA sequence: TGCGCCAGCAGCCCCGGGGGGTTTGACACCGGGGAGCTGTTTTTT.

The V gene is TRBV7-8, the J gene TRBJ1-5; the D gene is possibly TRBD1 (5 bases). Germline CDR1 is SGHVS and CDR2 is FQNEAQ. V was shortened by 5 bases and J by 6 bases, with 17 bases between the two germline ends. This CDR3 contains 15 residues. DNA for the CDR3: TGTGCCAGCAGCACCCAGGTTCAGGGCGGTCAGCCCCAGCATTTT. It translates to CASSTQVQGGQPQHF.

In its sample, this clone was seen once. The chain combines TRBV7-2 with TRBJ1-1; weak D call: TRBD1 (6 bases). Germline values: CDR1 SGHTA, CDR2 FQGNSA. V lost 1 base to trimming and J lost 3 bases, with 15 bases between them. This CDR3 contains 16 residues. The CDR3 nucleotides are TGTGCCAGCAGCTTAGTGGGTTGGACAGAGGACACTGAAGCTTTCTTT. Translated: CASSLVGWTEDTEAFF.

The J gene is TRBJ2-2, the V gene TRBV6-5, with unresolved D. Germline V gives CDR1 MNHEY, CDR2 SVGAGI. The CDR3 has 12 residues. The V end lost 6 bases, the J end lost 4 bases, and 6 bases lay between the germline ends. The CDR3 DNA follows: TGTGCCAGCAGGAGTTCCACCGGGGAGCTGTTTTTT. As protein: CASRSSTGELFF.